This T cell receptor beta chain emerged from a study of T-cell reconstitution after alpha-beta-depleted transplantation in children (TCRdb year 2016). For context, the study as a whole: Using TCR repertoire profiling, the study quantitatively followed how T-cell immune reconstitution unfolded in children after TCRalphabeta/CD19-depleted allogeneic hematopoietic cell transplantation.

The study at large found these results: Apparently early alphabetaT-cell count recovery about two months after transplant reportedly relied on only several hundred rapidly expanded clones derived from non-depleted graft cells. Hyperexpanded clone frequencies declined over subsequent months; after one year, T-cell counts and TCRbeta diversity were mostly attributed to newly produced T cells. The high TCRbeta diversity at day 60 in some patients was ascribed to recipient T cells and intrathymic progenitors that had survived conditioning.

The sample's treatment or condition, from its label and the paper: allogeneic hematopoietic cell transplantation with graft depleted of TCRalphabeta T cells and CD19 B cells. The children who served as transplant recipients had been given grafts of TCRalphabeta/CD19-depleted allogeneic hematopoietic cells. Taken from the germline V gene, the CDR1 and CDR2 loops are SGHRS and YFSETQ. Taken from cysteine to phenylalanine, the CDR3 has 14 residues. This entry keeps only the CDR3 DNA: 42 bases, framed from base 1. Relative to germline, V is 0 bases shorter and J is 6 bases shorter, with 11 bases between their ends. As to this clonotype: Its antigen is not yet known. No base qualities exist here, and no much larger clone lies one base off it.

Preparation of the library involved PCR. The sequencer listed for this sample is Illumina HiSeq 2500. Molecular barcoding was employed in the preparation of TCR libraries, with unique molecular identifiers being used to normalize TCRbeta repertoire quantification. TCRdb redid the processing of the public reads, applying fastp at Q25 and MiXCR, and retained in-frame beta chains. Identical CDR3 protein sequences are pooled into one entry, listed with their most common genes and DNA. The sample has about 870,000 distinct CDR3 sequences on record, 15% to 20% of them singletons. The ten largest clones represent approximately 5% of the sample.

The sample was PBMCs, mostly from graft donor cells, taken 360 days after TCRalphabeta/CD19-depleted stem cell transplant. Here the chain combines TRBV5-1 and TRBJ2-3, with TRBD2 perhaps the D gene, on 5 matching bases. The clonotype was recovered from a male patient younger than 18 who had a stem cell transplant for acute lymphoblastic leukemia, so the T cells may come from the graft donor. The DNA reads as follows: TGCGCCAGCAGCTTGGAACTAGTATCCGATACGCAGTATTTT. Its coded protein is CASSLELVSDTQYF.